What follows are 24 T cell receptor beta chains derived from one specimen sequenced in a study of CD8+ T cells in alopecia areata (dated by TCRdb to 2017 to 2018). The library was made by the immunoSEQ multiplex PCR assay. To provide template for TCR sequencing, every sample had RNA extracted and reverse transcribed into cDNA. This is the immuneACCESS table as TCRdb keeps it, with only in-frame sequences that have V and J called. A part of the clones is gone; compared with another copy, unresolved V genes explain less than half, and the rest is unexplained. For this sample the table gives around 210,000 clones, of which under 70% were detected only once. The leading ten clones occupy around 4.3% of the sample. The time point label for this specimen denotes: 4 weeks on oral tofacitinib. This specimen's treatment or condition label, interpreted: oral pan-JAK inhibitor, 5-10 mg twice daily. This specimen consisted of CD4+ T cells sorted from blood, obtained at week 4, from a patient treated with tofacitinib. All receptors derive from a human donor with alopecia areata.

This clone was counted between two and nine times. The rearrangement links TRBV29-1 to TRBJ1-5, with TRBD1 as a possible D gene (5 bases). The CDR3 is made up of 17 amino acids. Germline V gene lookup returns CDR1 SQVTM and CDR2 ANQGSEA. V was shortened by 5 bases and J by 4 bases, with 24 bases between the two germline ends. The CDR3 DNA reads TGCAGCGTTTTCCGGGACGGGGGGGGTGAGCGGAATCAGCCCCAGCATTTT. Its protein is CSVFRDGGGERNQPQHF.

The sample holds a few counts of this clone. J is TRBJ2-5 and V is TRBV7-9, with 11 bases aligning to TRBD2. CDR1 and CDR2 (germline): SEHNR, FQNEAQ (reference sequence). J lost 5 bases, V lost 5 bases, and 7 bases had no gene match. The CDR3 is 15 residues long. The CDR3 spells CASSLSSGGYETQYF. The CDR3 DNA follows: TGTGCCAGCAGCCTATCTAGCGGGGGGTATGAGACCCAGTACTTC.

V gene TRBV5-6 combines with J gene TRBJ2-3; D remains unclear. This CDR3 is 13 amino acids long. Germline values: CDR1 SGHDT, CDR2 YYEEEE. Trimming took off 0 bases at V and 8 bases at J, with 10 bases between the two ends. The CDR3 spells CASSLASVGTQYF. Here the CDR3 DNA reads TGTGCCAGCAGCTTGGCGTCAGTCGGTACGCAGTATTTT.

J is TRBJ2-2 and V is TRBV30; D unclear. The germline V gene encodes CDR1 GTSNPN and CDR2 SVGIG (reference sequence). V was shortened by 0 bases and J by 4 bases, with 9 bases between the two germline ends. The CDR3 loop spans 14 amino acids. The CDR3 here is CAWSVRVLTGELFF. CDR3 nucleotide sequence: TGTGCCTGGAGTGTACGGGTTCTCACCGGGGAGCTGTTTTTT.

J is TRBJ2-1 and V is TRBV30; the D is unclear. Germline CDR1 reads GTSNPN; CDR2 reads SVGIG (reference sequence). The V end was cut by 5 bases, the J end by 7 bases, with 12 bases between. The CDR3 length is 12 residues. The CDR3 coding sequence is TGTGCCTGGGGCGATGGGCTAAATGAGCAGTTCTTC. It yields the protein CAWGDGLNEQFF. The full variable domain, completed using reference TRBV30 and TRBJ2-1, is SQTIHQWPATLVQPVGSPLSLECTVEGTSNPNLYWYRQAAGRGLQLLFYSVGIGQISSEVPQNLSASRPQDRQFILSSKKLLLSDSGFYLCAWGDGLNEQFFGPGTRLTVL.

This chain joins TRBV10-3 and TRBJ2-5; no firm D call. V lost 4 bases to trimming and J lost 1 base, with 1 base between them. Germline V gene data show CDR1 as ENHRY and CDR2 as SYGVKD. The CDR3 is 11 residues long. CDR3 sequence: CAISAQETQYF. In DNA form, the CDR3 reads TGTGCCATCAGTGCCCAAGAGACCCAGTACTTC.

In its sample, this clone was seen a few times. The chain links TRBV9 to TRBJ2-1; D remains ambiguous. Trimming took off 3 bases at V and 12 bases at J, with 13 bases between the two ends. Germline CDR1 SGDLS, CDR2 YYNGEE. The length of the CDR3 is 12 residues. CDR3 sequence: CASSDTLGAQFF. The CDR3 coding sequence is TGTGCCAGCAGCGACACCCTAGGAGCGCAGTTCTTC.

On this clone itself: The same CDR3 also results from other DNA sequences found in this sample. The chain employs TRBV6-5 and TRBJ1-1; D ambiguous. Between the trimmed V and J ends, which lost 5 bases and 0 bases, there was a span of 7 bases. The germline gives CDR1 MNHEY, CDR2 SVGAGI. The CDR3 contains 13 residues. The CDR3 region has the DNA TGTGCCAGCAGTAGAACCGTGAACACTGAAGCTTTCTTT. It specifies CASSRTVNTEAFF.

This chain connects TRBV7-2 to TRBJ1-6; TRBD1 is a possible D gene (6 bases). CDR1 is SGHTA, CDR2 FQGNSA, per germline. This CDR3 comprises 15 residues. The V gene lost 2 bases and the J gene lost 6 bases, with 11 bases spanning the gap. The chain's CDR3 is CASSLSTGLNSPLHF. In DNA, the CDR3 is TGTGCCAGCAGCTTATCCACAGGGCTTAATTCACCCCTCCACTTT.

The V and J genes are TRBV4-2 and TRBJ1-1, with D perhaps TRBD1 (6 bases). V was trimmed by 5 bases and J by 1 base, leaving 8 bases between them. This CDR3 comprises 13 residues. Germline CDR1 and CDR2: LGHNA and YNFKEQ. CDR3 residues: CASSSTGNTEAFF. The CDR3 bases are TGTGCCAGCAGCTCGACAGGGAACACTGAAGCTTTCTTT.

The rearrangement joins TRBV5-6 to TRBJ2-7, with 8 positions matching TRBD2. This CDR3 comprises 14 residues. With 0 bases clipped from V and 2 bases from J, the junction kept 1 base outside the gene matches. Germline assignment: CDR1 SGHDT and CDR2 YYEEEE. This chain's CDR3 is CASSLERGPYEQYF. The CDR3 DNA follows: TGTGCCAGCAGCTTGGAGCGGGGGCCCTACGAGCAGTACTTC.

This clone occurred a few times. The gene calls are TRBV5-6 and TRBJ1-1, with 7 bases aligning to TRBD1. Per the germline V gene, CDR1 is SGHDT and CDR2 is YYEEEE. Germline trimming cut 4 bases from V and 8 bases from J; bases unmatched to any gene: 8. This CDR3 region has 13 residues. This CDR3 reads CASSATGPTEAFF. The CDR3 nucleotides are TGTGCCAGCAGCGCGACAGGGCCCACGGAAGCTTTCTTT.

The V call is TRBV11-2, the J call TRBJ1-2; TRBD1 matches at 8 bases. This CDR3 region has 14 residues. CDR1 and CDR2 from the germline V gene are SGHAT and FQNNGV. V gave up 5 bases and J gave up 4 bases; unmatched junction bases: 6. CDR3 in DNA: TGTGCCAGCAGCACATCAACAGGGGGCTATGGCTACACCTTC. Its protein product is CASSTSTGGYGYTF.

The CDR3 protein is CASSSRTSGESGANVLTF. CDR3 nucleotide sequence: TGTGCCAGCAGCTCCCGGACTAGCGGGGAATCTGGGGCCAACGTCCTGACTTTC. The chain couples TRBV7-9 to TRBJ2-6, with TRBD2 matching over 12 bases. Germline V lookup: CDR1 SEHNR, CDR2 FQNEAQ (reference sequence). J lost 1 base, V lost 4 bases, and 5 bases had no gene match. The CDR3 covers 18 residues.

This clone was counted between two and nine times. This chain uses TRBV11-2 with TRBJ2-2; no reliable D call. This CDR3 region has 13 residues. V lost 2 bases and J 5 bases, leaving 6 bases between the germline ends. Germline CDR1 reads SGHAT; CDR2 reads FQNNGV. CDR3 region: CASSLFETGELFF. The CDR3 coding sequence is TGTGCCAGCAGCTTATTTGAGACCGGGGAGCTGTTTTTT.

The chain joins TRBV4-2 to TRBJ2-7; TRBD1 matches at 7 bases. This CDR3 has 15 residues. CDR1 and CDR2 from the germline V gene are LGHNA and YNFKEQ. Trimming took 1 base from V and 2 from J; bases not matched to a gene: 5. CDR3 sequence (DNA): TGTGCCAGCAGCCAAGGGGGTCAGGGGGCCTACGAGCAGTACTTC. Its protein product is CASSQGGQGAYEQYF.

The CDR3 loop reads CASSQDAWTSGAAYNEQFF. The CDR3 nucleotides read TGTGCCAGCAGCCAAGATGCCTGGACTAGCGGGGCAGCCTACAATGAGCAGTTCTTC. The rearrangement joins TRBV4-2 to TRBJ2-1; 12 nucleotides line up with TRBD2. The CDR3 totals 19 residues. Germline trimming cut 0 bases from V and 2 bases from J; bases unmatched to any gene: 8. Germline CDR1 is LGHNA and CDR2 is YNFKEQ.

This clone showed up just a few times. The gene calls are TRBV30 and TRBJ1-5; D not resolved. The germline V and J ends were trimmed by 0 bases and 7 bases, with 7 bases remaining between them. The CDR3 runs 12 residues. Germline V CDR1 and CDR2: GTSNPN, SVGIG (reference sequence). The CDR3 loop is CAWSVSGQPQHF. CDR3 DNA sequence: TGTGCCTGGAGTGTTTCGGGGCAGCCCCAGCATTTT.

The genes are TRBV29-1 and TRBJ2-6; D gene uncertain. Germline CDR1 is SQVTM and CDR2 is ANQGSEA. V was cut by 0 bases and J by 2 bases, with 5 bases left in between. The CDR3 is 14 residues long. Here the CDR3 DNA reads TGCAGCGTTGAAGAGGGCGCTGGGGCCAACGTCCTGACTTTC. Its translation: CSVEEGAGANVLTF.

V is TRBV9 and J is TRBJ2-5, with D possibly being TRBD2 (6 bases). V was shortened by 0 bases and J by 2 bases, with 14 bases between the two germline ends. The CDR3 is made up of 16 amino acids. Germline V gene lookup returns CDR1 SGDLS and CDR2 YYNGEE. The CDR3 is CASSVGRTIKQETQYF. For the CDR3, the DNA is TGTGCCAGCAGCGTAGGAAGGACTATAAAACAAGAGACCCAGTACTTC.

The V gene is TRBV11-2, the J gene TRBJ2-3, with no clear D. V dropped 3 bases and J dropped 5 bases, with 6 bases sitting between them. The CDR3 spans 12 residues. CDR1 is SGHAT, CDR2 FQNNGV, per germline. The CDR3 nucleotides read TGTGCCAGCAGCTTCGACGGAGATACGCAGTATTTT. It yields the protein CASSFDGDTQYF.

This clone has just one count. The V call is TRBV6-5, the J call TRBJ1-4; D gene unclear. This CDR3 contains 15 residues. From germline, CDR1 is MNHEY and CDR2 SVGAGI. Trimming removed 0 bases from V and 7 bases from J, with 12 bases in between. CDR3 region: CASSYSPGSTEKLFF. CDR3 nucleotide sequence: TGTGCCAGCAGTTACTCCCCAGGCTCGACTGAAAAACTGTTTTTT.

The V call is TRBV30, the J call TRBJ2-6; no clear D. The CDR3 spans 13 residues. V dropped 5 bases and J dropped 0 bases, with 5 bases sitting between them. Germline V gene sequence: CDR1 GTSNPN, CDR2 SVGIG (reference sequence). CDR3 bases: TGTGCCTGGGTACGCTCTGGGGCCAACGTCCTGACTTTC. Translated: CAWVRSGANVLTF.

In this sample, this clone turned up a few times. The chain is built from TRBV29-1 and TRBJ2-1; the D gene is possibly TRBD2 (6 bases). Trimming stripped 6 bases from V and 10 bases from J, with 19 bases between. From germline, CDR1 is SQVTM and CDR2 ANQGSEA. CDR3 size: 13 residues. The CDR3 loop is CSVRAGSYGEQFF. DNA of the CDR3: TGCAGCGTGAGGGCCGGGAGCTACGGGGAGCAGTTCTTC.